Below are 27 T cell receptor beta chains sequenced from a single sample in a study of T-cell memory formation after mild COVID-19. TCRdb itself ran the 5' RACE reads through MiXCR, one entry per CDR3 protein. The sample consists of fewer than 250,000 distinct CDR3 sequences, 15% of them appearing once. Material: PBMCs or a T cell subset sorted from them (not recorded which). These receptors all stem from an adult woman who had mild COVID-19 (a few samples of this study predate the infection). Cell type and time point are not known.

This chain links TRBV12-3 or TRBV12-4 with TRBJ1-1; possibly TRBD1 for D (6 bases). V lost 6 bases and J lost 4, with 15 bases in between. The CDR3 has 14 residues. This CDR3 is CASRHRVQGTEAFF. The CDR3 nucleotides are TGTGCCAGCAGGCACAGGGTGCAGGGCACTGAAGCTTTCTTT.

The V gene is TRBV2, the J gene TRBJ2-7; TRBD1 matches 7 bases. The CDR3 length is 14 residues. Germline CDR1 SNHLY, CDR2 FYNNEI. V shed 4 bases and J 3 bases; nucleotides not matched to a gene: 6. CDR3 sequence reads: CASSVQGQYYEQYF. In nucleotides, the CDR3 is TGTGCCAGCAGTGTTCAGGGACAGTACTACGAGCAGTACTTC.

The chain uses TRBV4-1 and TRBJ1-1, with D perhaps TRBD1 (5 bases). V shed 3 bases and J shed 4 bases, with 12 bases lying between them. This CDR3 contains 14 residues. Germline loops: CDR1 MGHRA, CDR2 YSYEKL. CDR3 DNA: TGCGCCAGCAGCCAGCTCAGGGTTGGCACTGAAGCTTTCTTT. It encodes CASSQLRVGTEAFF.

Only a few counts were recorded for this clonotype. This chain connects TRBV5-1 to TRBJ1-1; 9 bases line up with TRBD1. This CDR3 contains 13 residues. The J segment lost 6 bases and the V segment lost 0 bases, leaving 0 bases of the junction unmatched. The germline CDR1 and CDR2 sequences are SGHRS and YFSETQ. The CDR3 spells CASSLDRGPEAFF. CDR3 nucleotides: TGCGCCAGCAGCTTGGACAGGGGGCCTGAAGCTTTCTTT.

This clonotype occurred a few times. The chain links TRBV12-3 or TRBV12-4 to TRBJ2-7; tentatively, D is TRBD1 or TRBD2 (5 bases each). V was clipped by 2 bases and J by 2 bases, with 10 bases between them. The CDR3 length is 14 residues. The CDR3 sequence is CASSLKGPTYEQYF. CDR3 bases: TGTGCCAGCAGTTTAAAGGGACCCACCTACGAGCAGTACTTC.

The chain links TRBV5-1 to TRBJ2-3; 8 nucleotides align to TRBD2. Germline CDR1 reads SGHRS; CDR2 reads YFSETQ. V shed 4 bases and J 2 bases; nucleotides not matched to a gene: 6. This CDR3 spans 15 amino acids. This CDR3 reads CASSPASGPTDTQYF. CDR3 bases: TGCGCCAGCAGCCCAGCTAGCGGGCCCACAGATACGCAGTATTTT.

The chain links TRBV4-3 to TRBJ1-1; unclear D gene. CDR1 and CDR2 from the germline V gene are LGHNA and YSLEER. With 1 base removed from V and 11 bases from J, the gap between germline ends came to 11 bases. This CDR3 has 12 amino acids. The CDR3 reads CASSQGAAKAFF. CDR3 nucleotides: TGCGCCAGCAGCCAAGGGGCGGCCAAGGCTTTCTTT.

The chain has TRBV7-9 and TRBJ2-2; unclear D gene. CDR1 and CDR2 (germline): SEHNR, FQNEAQ (reference sequence). The CDR3 totals 15 residues. V was pared by 1 base and J by 0 bases, with 6 bases between. CDR3 region: CASSLGITNTGELFF. CDR3 sequence (DNA): TGTGCCAGCAGCTTAGGTATTACGAACACCGGGGAGCTGTTTTTT. The full variable domain, its missing parts supplied by reference TRBV7-9 and TRBJ2-2, is DTGVSQNPRHKITKRGQNVTFRCDPISEHNRLYWYRQTLGQGPEFLTYFQNEAQLEKSRLLSDRFSAERPKGSFSTLEIQRTEQGDSAMYLCASSLGITNTGELFFGEGSRLTVL.

In its sample, this clonotype was seen a few times. This chain uses TRBV6-5 with TRBJ1-1; D gene ambiguous. The CDR3 runs to 14 residues. Trimming pared 6 bases from V and 3 bases from J, leaving 14 bases between. The germline gives CDR1 MNHEY, CDR2 SVGAGI. CDR3: CASSLVGRHTEAFF. The CDR3 region has the DNA TGTGCCAGCAGCCTAGTGGGGAGGCACACTGAAGCTTTCTTT.

This clonotype was seen at least ten times. The DNA of the CDR3 is TGTGCCAGCAGCCAGGACATCTCGGACAAGGGGGAGACCCAGTACTTC. Translation: CASSQDISDKGETQYF. The rearrangement joins TRBV3-1 to TRBJ2-5; a weak D match, TRBD1 (5 bases). V shed 3 bases and J shed 5 bases, with 19 bases lying between them. The CDR3 consists of 16 residues. Germline assignment: CDR1 LGHDT and CDR2 YNNKEL (reference sequence).

In regard to this clonotype: The junction departs from germline at one end; a sequencing error may be responsible. The gene calls are TRBV6-2 or TRBV6-3 and TRBJ2-1; 7 bases are a match to TRBD2. CDR3 size: 13 residues. CDR1 and CDR2 (germline): MNHEY, SVGEGT. CDR3 DNA: TGTGCCAGCAGTTACTCGAGTATAGGCGGGGGTATCTTC. Protein sequence: CASSYSSIGGGIF.

V and J are TRBV6-6 and TRBJ1-2; 7 positions agree with TRBD1. The CDR3 has 15 residues. The ends lost 2 bases at V and 3 bases at J; junction bases unmatched: 6. Germline V gene sequence: CDR1 MNHNY, CDR2 SVGAGI (reference sequence). CDR3 protein: CASSYPSGQDYGYTF. In nucleotides, the CDR3 is TGTGCCAGCAGTTACCCATCCGGACAGGACTATGGCTACACCTTC.

The chain joins TRBV27 to TRBJ1-1; D might be TRBD1 (6 bases). The length of the CDR3 is 14 residues. Germline V gives CDR1 MNHEY, CDR2 SMNVEV (reference sequence). V gave up 5 bases and J gave up 1 base, with 11 bases separating them. As DNA, the CDR3 is TGTGCCAGCAGTACGACAGGTTGGAACACTGAAGCTTTCTTT. Its protein product is CASSTTGWNTEAFF.

This clonotype has at least ten counts. The chain couples TRBV4-1 to TRBJ2-3, with TRBD2 matching 10 bases. The germline V gene encodes CDR1 MGHRA and CDR2 YSYEKL. V lost 1 base, J lost 6 bases, and 7 bases stayed unmatched. There are 16 residues in the CDR3. The CDR3 DNA is TGCGCCAGCAGCCAAGCTAGCGGGGGCCCCGGGGATACGCAGTATTTT. It codes for CASSQASGGPGDTQYF.

This chain connects TRBV2 to TRBJ2-3; D ambiguous. This CDR3 is 13 amino acids long. Germline CDR1 and CDR2: SNHLY and FYNNEI. The V and J ends lost 3 bases and 8 bases respectively, with 12 bases between them. DNA for the CDR3: TGTGCCAGCAGTGAGTCGGTCAAAAGTACGCAGTATTTT. This encodes CASSESVKSTQYF.

The table lists this clonotype with a few counts. V usage is TRBV18 and J usage is TRBJ2-5, with a tentative D call TRBD1 (6 bases). CDR1 KGHSH and CDR2 LQKENI come from the germline V gene. The CDR3 extends over 15 amino acids. Trimming cost V 1 base and J 5 bases, with 14 bases left between them. The CDR3 sequence is CASSPLAGDRETQYF. CDR3 sequence (DNA): TGTGCCAGCTCACCACTAGCAGGGGATCGGGAGACCCAGTACTTC.

This chain connects TRBV12-3 or TRBV12-4 to TRBJ2-3, with D perhaps TRBD2 (5 bases). Trimming pared 5 bases from V and 1 base from J, leaving 13 bases between. This CDR3 region has 15 residues. CDR3 sequence: CASSGSGLRTDTQYF. The CDR3 DNA follows: TGTGCCAGCAGTGGGAGTGGACTCCGCACAGATACGCAGTATTTT.

CDR3 coding DNA: TGTGCCAGCAGTTTAATCAGGGGAGCCTATGGCTACACCTTC. Translating it yields CASSLIRGAYGYTF. The rearrangement joins TRBV12-3 or TRBV12-4 to TRBJ1-2, with D possibly being TRBD1 (6 bases). Between the trimmed V and J ends, which lost 2 bases and 4 bases, there was a span of 11 bases. The CDR3 is 14 residues long.

This clonotype was seen only a few times. The chain has TRBV29-1 and TRBJ2-6; TRBD1 or TRBD2 may be the D gene (6 bases each). The V end lost 7 bases, the J end lost 1 base, and 20 bases lay between the germline ends. CDR3 length equals 17 residues. The germline V gene has CDR1 SQVTM and CDR2 ANQGSEA. The CDR3 sequence is CSASGGTGTSGANVLTF. Written as DNA, the CDR3 is TGCAGCGCTTCCGGGGGAACTGGGACATCTGGGGCCAACGTCCTGACTTTC. Full variable domain (missing parts from reference TRBV29-1 and TRBJ2-6): SAVISQKPSRDICQRGTSLTIQCQVDSQVTMMFWYRQQPGQSLTLIATANQGSEATYESGFVIDKFPISRPNLTFSTLTVSNMSPEDSSIYLCSASGGTGTSGANVLTFGAGSRLTVL.

This clonotype was detected only a few times. The chain carries TRBV7-6 and TRBJ2-5; D is uncertain. The CDR3 sequence is 13 residues long. The germline V gene has CDR1 SGHVS and CDR2 FNYEAQ. The V end lost 5 bases, the J end lost 5 bases, and 12 bases lay between the germline ends. The CDR3 sequence: CASSPLRTETQYF. In DNA, the CDR3 is TGTGCCAGCAGCCCGCTGCGAACTGAGACCCAGTACTTC. The whole variable domain, filled in from reference TRBV7-6 and TRBJ2-5, reads GAGVSQSPRYKVTKRGQDVALRCDPISGHVSLYWYRQALGQGPEFLTYFNYEAQQDKSGLPNDRFSAERPEGSISTLTIQRTEQRDSAMYRCASSPLRTETQYFGPGTRLLVL.

This clonotype has a handful of counts. This rearrangement joins TRBV20-1 to TRBJ1-3, with no clear D. This CDR3 contains 13 residues. V was pared by 6 bases and J by 0 bases, with 9 bases between. Germline values: CDR1 DFQATT, CDR2 SNEGSKA (reference sequence). The CDR3 protein is CSAGQSSGNTIYF. The CDR3, as DNA: TGCAGTGCCGGTCAGAGCTCTGGAAACACCATATATTTT.

The chain employs TRBV6-2 or TRBV6-3 and TRBJ1-1, with D maybe TRBD1 (5 bases). From germline, CDR1 is MNHEY and CDR2 SVGEGT. This CDR3 has 13 amino acids. V was shortened by 8 bases and J by 6 bases, with 16 bases between the two germline ends. The CDR3 region is CASARGAVAEAFF. The CDR3 DNA follows: TGTGCCAGCGCCCGTGGGGCTGTCGCTGAAGCTTTCTTT.

This clonotype was detected many times. This sequence joins TRBV12-3 or TRBV12-4 and TRBJ2-7; D is tentatively TRBD1 or TRBD2 (5 bases each). V lost 3 bases and J lost 7, with 16 bases in between. CDR3 length: 14 amino acids. In nucleotides, the CDR3 is TGTGCCAGCAGTTTCCTGAAGCCTGAGGGGGAGCAGTACTTC. Translating it yields CASSFLKPEGEQYF.

The gene calls are TRBV4-1 and TRBJ2-1; D is uncertain. The CDR3 runs to 15 residues. Trimming removed 4 bases at V and 0 bases at J, with 10 bases between. The V gene's germline CDR1 is MGHRA and CDR2 YSYEKL. In DNA form, the CDR3 reads TGCGCCAGCAGCCCTTCTCGGAGCTCCTACAATGAGCAGTTCTTC. This gives the protein CASSPSRSSYNEQFF.

V and J are TRBV10-3 and TRBJ1-2, with unresolved D. CDR3 size: 14 residues. V was trimmed by 3 bases and J by 6 bases, leaving 14 bases between them. The germline CDR1 and CDR2 sequences are ENHRY and SYGVKD. The CDR3 DNA sequence: TGTGCCATCAGTGATTTGAGGGTGGTGGATGGCTACACCTTC. Residues: CAISDLRVVDGYTF.

The chain has TRBV10-3 and TRBJ1-1, with D maybe TRBD1 (5 bases). From germline, CDR1 is ENHRY and CDR2 SYGVKD. This CDR3 region has 13 residues. Deletions cut 7 bases from V and 0 bases from J, with 9 bases between. The chain's CDR3 is CAIKDNLNTEAFF. The CDR3 DNA sequence: TGTGCCATCAAGGACAACTTGAACACTGAAGCTTTCTTT.

The chain couples TRBV11-2 to TRBJ2-1; a possible D gene is TRBD1 (6 bases). Germline CDR1 reads SGHAT; CDR2 reads FQNNGV. With 4 bases removed from V and 9 bases from J, the gap between germline ends came to 25 bases. The CDR3 spans 17 residues. The CDR3 DNA sequence: TGTGCCAGCAGCTCATACGGAGAGGCGACAGGCAGGGTTGAGCAGTTCTTC. Translated: CASSSYGEATGRVEQFF.